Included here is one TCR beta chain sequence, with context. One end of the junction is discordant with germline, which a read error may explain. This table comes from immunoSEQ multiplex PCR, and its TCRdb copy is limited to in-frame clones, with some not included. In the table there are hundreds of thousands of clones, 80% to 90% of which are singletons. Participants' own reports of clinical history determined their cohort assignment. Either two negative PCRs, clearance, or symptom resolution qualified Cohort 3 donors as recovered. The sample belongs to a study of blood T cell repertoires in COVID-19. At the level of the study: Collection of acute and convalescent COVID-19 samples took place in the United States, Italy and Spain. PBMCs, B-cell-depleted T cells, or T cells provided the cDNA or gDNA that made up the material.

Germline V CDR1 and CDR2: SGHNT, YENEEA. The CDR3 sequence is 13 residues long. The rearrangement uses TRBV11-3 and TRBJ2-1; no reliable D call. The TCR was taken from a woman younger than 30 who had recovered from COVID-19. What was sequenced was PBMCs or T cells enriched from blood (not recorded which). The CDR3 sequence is CASSLAPYSEQFF. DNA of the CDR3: TGTGCCAGCAGCTTAGCCCCCTACAGTGAGCAGTTCTTC.